These 16 T cell receptor beta chains came from one sample sequenced in a study of T cells after yellow fever vaccination. TCRdb reanalysed the 5' RACE reads using MiXCR and keeps one entry per CDR3 protein. The sample records more than 300,000 distinct CDR3 sequences, around 7% being singletons. The material sequenced was PBMCs, taken roughly seven weeks after the first yellow fever vaccination. The receptor source for this set is a young man who received the YFV17D yellow fever vaccine.

This clonotype has at least ten counts. The rearrangement joins TRBV9 to TRBJ2-2; D is perhaps TRBD1 or TRBD2 (5 bases each). This CDR3 region has 14 residues. CDR1 and CDR2 from the germline V gene are SGDLS and YYNGEE. V gave up 4 bases and J gave up 8 bases, with 15 bases separating them. The CDR3 DNA sequence: TGTGCCAGCAGCCCGAGGCCGGGGCCAGGGGAGCTGTTTTTT. It codes for CASSPRPGPGELFF.

This clonotype has more than one count but fewer than ten. This chain uses TRBV5-6 with TRBJ1-5; TRBD1 agrees at 10 bases. The CDR3 spans 17 residues. Germline V CDR1 and CDR2: SGHDT, YYEEEE. Losses at the gene ends were 0 bases for V and 4 bases for J; bases not matched to a gene: 7. CDR3 DNA: TGTGCCAGCAGCTTGGCGACAGGGGGCGAGTGGAATCAGCCCCAGCATTTT. Protein sequence: CASSLATGGEWNQPQHF.

This clonotype has a count of ten or more. J is TRBJ2-5 and V is TRBV25-1; 9 bases are a match to TRBD1. Germline CDR1 reads MGHDK; CDR2 reads SYGVNS. The CDR3 covers 15 residues. Trimming at V came to 5 bases and at J to 4 bases, leaving 8 bases not matched to a gene. The CDR3 is CASSPGDREVETQYF. The CDR3 bases are TGTGCCAGCAGTCCCGGGGACAGGGAGGTAGAGACCCAGTACTTC.

J is TRBJ2-3 and V is TRBV4-3; 8 nucleotides align to TRBD2. The ends lost 3 bases at V and 1 base at J; junction bases unmatched: 6. The CDR3 runs to 16 residues. Germline CDR1 LGHNA, CDR2 YSLEER. CDR3 protein: CASSHAGTRGTDTQYF. CDR3 in DNA: TGCGCCAGCAGCCACGCCGGGACTAGGGGCACAGATACGCAGTATTTT.

This clonotype was seen many times. This chain joins TRBV7-9 and TRBJ2-7; a weak D match, TRBD1 (6 bases). The V end was cut by 4 bases, the J end by 3 bases, with 16 bases between. The CDR3 length is 15 residues. In germline, CDR1 is SEHNR, CDR2 FQNEAQ (reference sequence). The CDR3 sequence: CASSSPWGRGYEQYF. The CDR3 DNA follows: TGTGCCAGCAGCTCGCCGTGGGGCAGGGGCTACGAGCAGTACTTC.

Concerning this clonotype: A much larger clone differs from this one at a single base, so this may be a read error. The chain has TRBV3-1 and TRBJ1-2, with TRBD1 matching over 9 bases. In germline, CDR1 is LGHDT, CDR2 YNNKEL (reference sequence). The CDR3 extends over 16 amino acids. Trimming removed 3 bases from V and 7 bases from J; junction bases left unmatched: 12. The CDR3 nucleotides are TGTGCCAGCAGCCACTACCCCGGGACAGGGAGCGTTGGCTACACCTTC. Its protein product is CASSHYPGTGSVGYTF.

The sample holds many counts of this clonotype. The V and J genes are TRBV20-1 and TRBJ2-1; the D gene is possibly TRBD2 (5 bases). Germline V gene data show CDR1 as DFQATT and CDR2 as SNEGSKA (reference sequence). The germline V and J ends were trimmed by 5 bases and 8 bases, with 13 bases remaining between them. The CDR3 is 12 residues long. The CDR3 DNA is TGCAGTGCTGCCGGAGAGGGTGATGAGCAGTTCTTC. Protein: CSAAGEGDEQFF.

The chain recombines TRBV6-2 or TRBV6-3 with TRBJ2-7, with a weak D call TRBD1 (5 bases). V lost 6 bases, J lost 2 bases, and 8 bases lay in between. Per the germline V gene, CDR1 is MNHEY and CDR2 is SVGEGT. The CDR3 is 12 residues long. Here the CDR3 reads CASSRVPYEQYV. For the CDR3, the DNA is TGTGCCAGCAGCAGGGTCCCCTACGAGCAGTACGTC.

V is TRBV7-2 and J is TRBJ2-7; 9 nucleotides match TRBD1. Germline CDR1 is SGHTA and CDR2 is FQGNSA. CDR3 size: 15 residues. The junction had 9 bases not matched to a gene; V was cut back by 6 bases and J by 3 bases. Written as DNA, the CDR3 is TGTGCCAGCAGTATCGGGACAGGGAAGAGCTACGAGCAGTACTTC. It encodes CASSIGTGKSYEQYF. The full variable domain, with the rest looked up from reference TRBV7-2 and TRBJ2-7, is GAGVSQSPSNKVTEKGKDVELRCDPISGHTALYWYRQSLGQGLEFLIYFQGNSAPDKSGLPSDRFSAERTGGSVSTLTIQRTQQEDSAVYLCASSIGTGKSYEQYFGPGTRLTVT.

This clonotype showed up just once. A read error may be the cause here, since a much bigger clone is one base away. The chain combines TRBV4-3 with TRBJ2-7; no firm D call. This CDR3 contains 15 residues. The V gene's germline CDR1 is LGHNA and CDR2 YSLEER. For the CDR3, the DNA is TGCGCCAGCAGCCGGGTACTCCACCGCGGCAACGAGCGGTACTTC. Its translation: CASSRVLHRGNERYF.

The genes are TRBV10-3 and TRBJ1-3, with D hard to call. Germline-derived CDR1 and CDR2 are ENHRY and SYGVKD. This CDR3 contains 16 residues. V lost 6 bases and J 0 bases, leaving 15 bases between the germline ends. As DNA, the CDR3 is TGTGCCATCAGCGGGAAGTCAGGCAGCTCTGGAAACACCATATATTTT. Amino acid sequence: CAISGKSGSSGNTIYF.

This sequence joins TRBV20-1 and TRBJ1-1, with TRBD1 as a possible D gene (5 bases). Germline-derived CDR1 and CDR2 are DFQATT and SNEGSKA (reference sequence). Trimming cost V 0 bases and J 1 base, with 9 bases left between them. The CDR3 covers 14 residues. Written as DNA, the CDR3 is TGCAGTGCTAGAGATGGGGGGTGGAACACTGAAGCTTTCTTT. Residues: CSARDGGWNTEAFF.

This clonotype was counted between two and nine times. The CDR3 sequence is CASSLRRQGANTGELFF. The CDR3 nucleotides are TGTGCCAGCAGTTTAAGGAGACAGGGGGCGAACACCGGGGAGCTGTTTTTT. The V call is TRBV27, the J call TRBJ2-2; 9 nucleotides agree with TRBD1. V shed 2 bases and J 0 bases; nucleotides not matched to a gene: 4. The CDR3 length is 17 residues. Germline CDR1 and CDR2: MNHEY and SMNVEV (reference sequence).

There are a few counts of this clonotype. V and J are TRBV19 and TRBJ1-1; D gene ambiguous. Trimming shortened V by 3 bases and J by 5 bases, and 16 bases separated the two germline ends. The germline CDR1 and CDR2 sequences are LNHDA and SQIVND (reference sequence). The CDR3 spans 15 residues. The CDR3 coding sequence is TGTGCCAGTAGTATCGGGCCGAACGGGATTACTGAAGCTTTCTTT. Its protein product is CASSIGPNGITEAFF.

In this sample, this clonotype turned up a few times. Compared with germline, one end of the junction differs, possibly owing to a read error. V is TRBV4-2 and J is TRBJ1-5, with 7 positions matching TRBD1. The germline CDR1 and CDR2 sequences are LGHNA and YNFKEQ. The CDR3 contains 14 residues. CDR3 region: CASSQEGGNQPQHF. CDR3 coding DNA: TGTGCCAGCAGCCAAGAAGGGGGCAACCAGCCCCAGCATTTT.

This clonotype came up many times. The J gene is TRBJ2-5, the V gene TRBV25-1; the D gene is possibly TRBD1 (6 bases). Germline values: CDR1 MGHDK, CDR2 SYGVNS. The CDR3 has 13 amino acids. Trimming took off 4 bases at V and 3 bases at J, with 9 bases between the two ends. Here the CDR3 DNA reads TGTGCCAGCAGTGTGCCAGGGGAAGAGACCCAGTACTTC. Translating gives CASSVPGEETQYF.